These T cell receptor beta chains were read from a single sample in a study of regulatory T cells in long-lasting Graves disease. TCRdb analysed the multiplex PCR reads with MiXCR anew, one entry per CDR3 protein. The sample lists about 470,000 distinct CDR3 sequences, roughly 21% occurring once. This material consisted of peripheral blood mononuclear cells (PBMCs), taken when the disease was refractory, from a patient treated with antithyroid drugs. The receptors come from a female donor with Graves disease. Each CDR3 is given with its conserved first and last residue. The order of the fields is V gene, clone size, CDR3 length, D gene, J gene, CDR3 protein, CDR3 DNA. The D gene is left open where the match is weak. Clone size is not always given. Where it is, it says once, few, many or a class for expanded clones.

V gene: TRBV3-1
clone size: few
CDR3 length: 14
D gene: TRBD1
J gene: TRBJ1-1
CDR3 protein: CASSQQGAQTEAFF
CDR3 DNA: TGTGCCAGCAGCCAACAGGGGGCTCAGACTGAAGCTTTCTTT

V gene: TRBV24-1
clone size: many
CDR3 length: 14
D gene: .
J gene: TRBJ2-5
CDR3 protein: CATSDGGIQETQYF
CDR3 DNA: TGTGCCACCAGTGATGGGGGCATTCAAGAGACCCAGTACTTC

V gene: TRBV28
clone size: .
CDR3 length: 15
D gene: .
J gene: TRBJ2-5
CDR3 protein: CASRPPWGDQETQYF
CDR3 DNA: TGTGCCAGCAGACCCCCGTGGGGGGACCAAGAGACCCAGTACTTC

V gene: TRBV12-3/TRBV12-4
clone size: many
CDR3 length: 14
D gene: .
J gene: TRBJ2-5
CDR3 protein: CASSPRLDAETQYF
CDR3 DNA: TGTGCCAGCAGCCCCCGGCTAGACGCGGAGACCCAGTACTTC

V gene: TRBV5-1
clone size: few
CDR3 length: 16
D gene: .
J gene: TRBJ2-5
CDR3 protein: CASSPKSRLNQETQYF
CDR3 DNA: TGCGCCAGCAGCCCCAAATCCCGACTAAATCAAGAGACCCAGTACTTC

V gene: TRBV20-1
clone size: few
CDR3 length: 14
D gene: .
J gene: TRBJ2-7
CDR3 protein: CSASRGASSYEQYF
CDR3 DNA: TGCAGTGCTTCCCGAGGGGCGAGCTCCTACGAGCAGTACTTC

V gene: TRBV30
clone size: few
CDR3 length: 11
D gene: .
J gene: TRBJ2-7
CDR3 protein: CAWRNGYEQYF
CDR3 DNA: TGTGCCTGGAGGAATGGTTACGAGCAGTACTTC

V gene: TRBV19
clone size: many
CDR3 length: 17
D gene: .
J gene: TRBJ2-5
CDR3 protein: CASRPTDDRRLQETQYF
CDR3 DNA: TGTGCCAGTAGGCCAACAGATGACAGGCGACTCCAAGAGACCCAGTACTTC

V gene: TRBV5-1
clone size: .
CDR3 length: 15
D gene: .
J gene: TRBJ1-3
CDR3 protein: CASSSGSSSGNTIYF
CDR3 DNA: TGCGCCAGCAGCTCAGGATCGAGCTCTGGAAACACCATATATTTT

V gene: TRBV11-2
clone size: .
CDR3 length: 12
D gene: .
J gene: TRBJ2-1
CDR3 protein: CASSLWGDEQFF
CDR3 DNA: TGTGCCAGCAGCTTATGGGGGGATGAGCAGTTCTTC

V gene: TRBV7-9
clone size: few
CDR3 length: 10
D gene: .
J gene: TRBJ1-1
CDR3 protein: CASSLTPAFF
CDR3 DNA: TGTGCCAGCAGCTTAACGCCAGCTTTCTTT

V gene: TRBV20-1
clone size: .
CDR3 length: 13
D gene: .
J gene: TRBJ2-5
CDR3 protein: CSAGRTQQETQYF
CDR3 DNA: TGCAGTGCCGGACGGACACAACAAGAGACCCAGTACTTC

V gene: TRBV7-8
clone size: .
CDR3 length: 14
D gene: .
J gene: TRBJ1-1
CDR3 protein: CASSPSVLNTEAFF
CDR3 DNA: TGTGCCAGCAGCCCTAGTGTCCTGAACACTGAAGCTTTCTTT

V gene: TRBV29-1
clone size: few
CDR3 length: 16
D gene: TRBD1
J gene: TRBJ1-1
CDR3 protein: CSVQTGERGVNTEAFF
CDR3 DNA: TGCAGCGTGCAAACAGGGGAGAGGGGCGTGAACACTGAAGCTTTCTTT

V gene: TRBV28
clone size: many
CDR3 length: 14
D gene: .
J gene: TRBJ1-2
CDR3 protein: CASSFQGHRDGYTF
CDR3 DNA: TGTGCCAGCAGTTTCCAAGGGCACAGGGATGGCTACACCTTC

V gene: TRBV29-1
clone size: .
CDR3 length: 17
D gene: TRBD2
J gene: TRBJ2-7
CDR3 protein: CSVAIWTSGSPWGEQYF
CDR3 DNA: TGCAGCGTTGCGATATGGACTAGCGGGAGTCCTTGGGGAGAGCAGTACTTC

V gene: TRBV2
clone size: many
CDR3 length: 14
D gene: .
J gene: TRBJ1-2
CDR3 protein: CASSEHEESSGYTF
CDR3 DNA: TGTGCCAGCAGTGAACACGAGGAATCGAGTGGCTACACCTTC